This TCR beta chain was sequenced in a study of regulatory T cells in long-lasting Graves disease. Libraries of TCR beta came from iRepertoire HTBI primers plus Arm-PCR of CDR3 regions. TCRdb fed the multiplex PCR reads into MiXCR, producing one record per CDR3 protein. The sample includes around 400,000 distinct CDR3 sequences, about a quarter of them seen just once. Time point described: persistent/refractory GD, antithyroid drugs over 5 years with positive TRAb. Construction of the TCR library relied on RNA isolated from PBMCs. Germline loops: CDR1 SGHTA, CDR2 FQGTGA. The CDR3 consists of 14 residues. The V gene end was trimmed by 4 bases and the J gene end by 5 bases; junction bases not matched to a gene: 6.

This chain uses TRBV7-3 with TRBJ1-1; 8 nucleotides agree with TRBD1. The clonotype comes from a female donor with Graves disease. The sample was peripheral blood mononuclear cells (PBMCs), taken when the disease was refractory, from a patient treated with antithyroid drugs. In DNA form, the CDR3 reads TGTGCCAGCAGCTCGCCAGGGGGCGGAACTGAAGCTTTCTTT. The encoded protein is CASSSPGGGTEAFF.